This T cell receptor (beta chain) originates from a study of cytomegalovirus exposure and HLA in healthy donors. This clone was seen just once. Its antigen remains unknown. Broader study findings: A later analysis linked a missense DCLRE1C variant to TCR beta V- and J-gene trimming. In a later analysis, at a false discovery rate of 0.05, roughly 18,000 TCR beta sequences were associated with HLA alleles.

It was with 60 Vbeta and 13 Jbeta primers that the PCR ran. Clones were sequenced by immunoSEQ multiplex PCR, and TCRdb holds only the in-frame ones, with some missing. Of 100,000 to 150,000 clones listed, 83% are singletons. This TCR came from a woman aged 40 to 50 in good health and CMV-seropositive. The sequenced sample consisted of PBMCs.

The CDR3 DNA reads TGTGCCAGCAGCGTAGGGCAGGGAAGCTACAATGAGCAGTTCTTC. It translates to CASSVGQGSYNEQFF. This sequence joins TRBV9 and TRBJ2-1, with D perhaps matching TRBD1 (5 bases). Trimming stripped 0 bases from V and 3 bases from J, with 10 bases between. The CDR3 has 15 amino acids. Germline-derived CDR1 and CDR2 are SGDLS and YYNGEE.